This TCR beta chain appears in the sequencing data of a study of CD8 T cells in Susac syndrome. Study summary: Within the sequenced group of Susac syndrome patients, five or six showed active disease and roughly eight were in remission. When their blood was taken, patients with Susac syndrome were therapy-naive, taking corticosteroids, or taking intravenous immunoglobulin alone.

The V gene's germline CDR1 is MNHNS and CDR2 SASEGT. The CDR3 sequence is 12 residues long. Trimming shortened V by 6 bases and J by 0 bases, and 6 bases separated the two germline ends. Reverse transcription used about 0.45 to 1 ug RNA and random hexamers. Each CDR3 protein gets one entry after TCRdb re-called the immunoSEQ multiplex PCR reads with MiXCR. This sample has under 200,000 distinct CDR3 sequences, with approximately 95% found just once. The source material was CD4+ T cells from PBMCs. The TCR originated in a human donor with Susac syndrome. J is TRBJ2-7 and V is TRBV6-1; D is unresolved. The CDR3 sequence is CASRASSYEQYF. DNA for the CDR3: TGTGCCAGCAGGGCGAGCTCCTACGAGCAGTACTTC.